The TCR beta chain under discussion was sequenced for a study of blood T cell repertoires in COVID-19. Across the study: The samples span acute and convalescent COVID-19 from the United States, Italy and Spain.

The repertoire was sequenced with immunoSEQ multiplex PCR; TCRdb's copy has only in-frame clones and lacks some. The sample contains about 170,000 clones, over 75% of which appear only once. Germline assignment: CDR1 MNHEY and CDR2 SMNVEV (reference sequence). The CDR3 totals 12 residues. V shed 5 bases and J shed 4 bases, with 8 bases lying between them. Source material: peripheral blood. The rearrangement uses TRBV27 and TRBJ1-2; TRBD1 might be the D (6 bases). The receptor comes from a man between 60 and 70 years old who had recovered from COVID-19. DNA of the CDR3: TGTGCCAGCAGTCCGGACAGCTATGGCTACACCTTC. Translated: CASSPDSYGYTF.